The 30 T cell receptor beta chains below were found in one sample sequenced in a study of blood T cell repertoires in COVID-19. Generated by immunoSEQ multiplex PCR, the TCRdb table keeps only in-frame clones and is missing some. This table holds around 310,000 clones, 89% found once. The source material was PBMCs or T cells enriched from blood (not recorded which). All receptors come from a woman aged 25 to 39 who had recovered from COVID-19.

Here the CDR3 reads CASSVPGTGGTSNQPQHF. CDR3 in DNA: TGTGCCAGCAGTGTCCCCGGGACAGGGGGGACTAGCAATCAGCCCCAGCATTTT. The chain is built from TRBV2 and TRBJ1-5, with TRBD1 matching 11 bases. The germline V gene encodes CDR1 SNHLY and CDR2 FYNNEI. The CDR3 covers 18 residues. V trimming: 4 bases; J trimming: 0 bases; junction bases outside the gene matches: 8. Combining the CDR3 with reference TRBV2 and TRBJ1-5 gives the whole variable domain EPEVTQTPSHQVTQMGQEVILRCVPISNHLYFYWYRQILGQKVEFLVSFYNNEISEKSEIFDDQFSVERPDGSNFTLKIRSTKLEDSAMYFCASSVPGTGGTSNQPQHFGDGTRLSIL.

This sequence joins TRBV27 and TRBJ2-1; D may be TRBD2 (6 bases). Germline CDR1 is MNHEY and CDR2 is SMNVEV (reference sequence). The CDR3 spans 14 residues. V gave up 1 base and J gave up 6 bases, with 10 bases separating them. The CDR3 sequence: CASSLWREFNEQFF. CDR3 nucleotides: TGTGCCAGCAGTTTATGGCGGGAATTCAATGAGCAGTTCTTC.

The chain recombines TRBV2 with TRBJ2-7, with TRBD2 matching over 10 bases. Unmatched junction bases numbered 12, after V lost 7 bases and J lost 6 bases. CDR3 length: 15 amino acids. The germline CDR1 and CDR2 sequences are SNHLY and FYNNEI. DNA of the CDR3: TGTGCCAGCACTCTCCGGCTAGCGGGAGAGGGCGAGCAGTACTTC. Protein product: CASTLRLAGEGEQYF.

V usage is TRBV9 and J usage is TRBJ2-7; 11 bases fit TRBD1. Trimming cost V 0 bases and J 6 bases; bases outside gene matches: 8. The CDR3 length is 16 residues. CDR1 SGDLS and CDR2 YYNGEE come from the germline V gene. Here the CDR3 reads CASSVALRDRGSEQYF. The CDR3 nucleotides are TGTGCCAGCAGCGTAGCTTTACGGGACAGGGGGAGCGAGCAGTACTTC.

V is TRBV13 and J is TRBJ2-7; 8 positions agree with TRBD1. Germline loops: CDR1 PRHDT, CDR2 FYEKMQ (reference sequence). The CDR3 totals 15 residues. The J segment lost 2 bases and the V segment lost 4 bases, leaving 7 bases of the junction unmatched. This CDR3 is CASSSWTGKPYEQYF. CDR3 nucleotides: TGTGCCAGCAGCTCCTGGACAGGGAAGCCCTACGAGCAGTACTTC.

The gene calls are TRBV9 and TRBJ1-2; tentatively, D is TRBD1 (5 bases). V was shortened by 6 bases and J by 8 bases, with 5 bases between the two germline ends. The CDR3 sequence is 9 residues long. CDR1 SGDLS and CDR2 YYNGEE come from the germline V gene. DNA of the CDR3: TGTGCCAGCAAGGGGGGCTACACCTTC. Its translation: CASKGGYTF.

DNA of the CDR3: TGCGCCAGCAGCCCGTTCCAGGGGCAAGGAAACACCATATATTTT. Amino acids: CASSPFQGQGNTIYF. The genes are TRBV4-3 and TRBJ1-3; perhaps TRBD1 as D (6 bases). Per germline, CDR1 LGHNA and CDR2 YSLEER. This CDR3 is built from 15 residues. V lost 4 bases and J lost 4, with 14 bases in between.

The chain combines TRBV21-1 with TRBJ2-5; the table calls TRBD2, which could not be checked here. TRBV21-1 is annotated as a pseudogene. The CDR3 loop spans 21 amino acids. DNA for the CDR3: TGTGCCAGCAGCCCCTACTCCGATGACGGGGACTGCGAAAGCGGACGAGAGACCCAGTACTTC. It translates to CASSPYSDDGDCESGRETQYF.

This chain links TRBV18 with TRBJ2-1; 8 positions agree with TRBD1. This CDR3 contains 16 residues. V shed 6 bases and J 3 bases; nucleotides not matched to a gene: 10. Germline V lookup: CDR1 KGHSH, CDR2 LQKENI. The CDR3 region has the DNA TGTGCCAGCTCCCCGCCGGGACAGGACATCTACAATGAGCAGTTCTTC. Its protein product is CASSPPGQDIYNEQFF.

J is TRBJ1-3 and V is TRBV5-4, with D possibly matching TRBD1 (5 bases). This CDR3 contains 15 residues. V was pared by 4 bases and J by 0 bases, with 11 bases between. The germline V gene encodes CDR1 SGHNT and CDR2 YYREEE (reference sequence). The CDR3 region has the DNA TGTGCCAGCAGCCAAGACAGCCACTCTGGAAACACCATATATTTT. This translates into CASSQDSHSGNTIYF.

This chain links TRBV6-5 with TRBJ2-7; 10 bases agree with TRBD2. The length of the CDR3 is 15 residues. Germline assignment: CDR1 MNHEY and CDR2 SVGAGI. Unmatched junction bases numbered 5, after V lost 5 bases and J lost 1 base. The CDR3 reads CASSLSSGGSYEQYF. In nucleotides, the CDR3 is TGTGCCAGCAGTCTCTCTAGCGGGGGTTCCTACGAGCAGTACTTC.

V is TRBV7-2 and J is TRBJ2-7; 8 bases are a match to TRBD1. Germline CDR1 is SGHTA and CDR2 is FQGNSA. This CDR3 contains 16 residues. V lost 5 bases to trimming and J lost 6 bases; unmatched junction nucleotides: 15. The CDR3 bases are TGTGCCAGCAGCCGCAGGGCCGCAGGACAGGGTACCGAGCAGTACTTC. Protein sequence: CASSRRAAGQGTEQYF.

V and J are TRBV18 and TRBJ2-1; TRBD1 matches 10 bases. The V segment lost 3 bases and the J segment 6 bases; nucleotides outside the gene matches: 5. The germline gives CDR1 KGHSH, CDR2 LQKENI. This CDR3 is 15 amino acids long. The CDR3 DNA sequence: TGTGCCAGCTCACCGGGACAGGGGACCCTCAATGAGCAGTTCTTC. It encodes CASSPGQGTLNEQFF.

The chain employs TRBV5-8 and TRBJ1-4; 7 nucleotides match TRBD1. J was trimmed by 5 bases and V by 0 bases; bases with no gene match: 4. Germline values: CDR1 SGHTS, CDR2 YDEGEE. The CDR3 totals 15 residues. The CDR3 sequence is CASSLVGGYNEKLFF. CDR3 coding DNA: TGTGCCAGCAGCTTGGTAGGGGGCTACAATGAAAAACTGTTTTTT.

This clone appeared once. The V call is TRBV9, the J call TRBJ1-6; 8 nucleotides align to TRBD1. Germline V gene sequence: CDR1 SGDLS, CDR2 YYNGEE. This CDR3 comprises 14 residues. V lost 4 bases and J lost 5; bases outside the gene matches: 2. CDR3 in amino acids: CASSQTGDNSPLHF. As DNA, the CDR3 is TGTGCCAGCAGCCAGACAGGGGATAATTCACCCCTCCACTTT. Full variable domain (missing parts from reference TRBV9 and TRBJ1-6): DSGVTQTPKHLITATGQRVTLRCSPRSGDLSVYWYQQSLDQGLQFLIQYYNGEERAKGNILERFSAQQFPDLHSELNLSSLELGDSALYFCASSQTGDNSPLHFGNGTRLTVT.

The CDR3 reads CATSDLRQGNTGELFF. The CDR3, as DNA: TGTGCCACCAGTGATTTGCGACAGGGGAACACCGGGGAGCTGTTTTTT. The chain links TRBV24-1 to TRBJ2-2, with 7 bases matching TRBD1. Trimming at V came to 0 bases and at J to 1 base, leaving 1 base not matched to a gene. The CDR3 is made up of 16 amino acids. CDR1 and CDR2 (germline): KGHDR, SFDVKD.

CDR3 in DNA: TGTGCCAGCCCCAGGGGGGCTGGGGGAAACACCATATATTTT. It codes for CASPRGAGGNTIYF. V and J are TRBV2 and TRBJ1-3; 7 bases are a match to TRBD1. J was trimmed by 4 bases and V by 8 bases; bases with no gene match: 8. The CDR3 is made up of 14 amino acids. The germline CDR1 and CDR2 sequences are SNHLY and FYNNEI.

The chain links TRBV27 to TRBJ2-3; a weak D match, TRBD2 (6 bases). Trimming left V 2 bases short and J 3 bases short, with 12 bases between. Per the germline V gene, CDR1 is MNHEY and CDR2 is SMNVEV (reference sequence). The length of the CDR3 is 15 residues. The CDR3 nucleotides read TGTGCCAGCAGTTTAGGGGGGTGGGGGACAGATACGCAGTATTTT. It translates to CASSLGGWGTDTQYF.

The chain recombines TRBV3-1 (or the pseudogene TRBV3-2) with TRBJ1-1, with unresolved D. The V end was cut by 1 base, the J end by 5 bases, with 8 bases between. From germline, CDR1 is LGHDT and CDR2 YNNKEL (reference sequence). The CDR3 is 13 residues long. In DNA form, the CDR3 reads TGTGCCAGCAGCCAAGGTGGGGAGACTGAAGCTTTCTTT. This codes for CASSQGGETEAFF.

V usage is TRBV19 and J usage is TRBJ1-2, with unresolved D. V was cut by 2 bases and J by 5 bases, with 15 bases left in between. The germline gives CDR1 LNHDA, CDR2 SQIVND (reference sequence). This CDR3 spans 15 amino acids. CDR3 nucleotide sequence: TGTGCCAGTAGTATATCTAACGATTTAGCGTATGGCTACACCTTC. Translated, it gives CASSISNDLAYGYTF. The whole variable domain, remainder taken from reference TRBV19 and TRBJ1-2, is DGGITQSPKYLFRKEGQNVTLSCEQNLNHDAMYWYRQDPGQGLRLIYYSQIVNDFQKGDIAEGYSVSREKKESFPLTVTSAQKNPTAFYLCASSISNDLAYGYTFGSGTRLTVV.

This clone turned up a few times. The chain uses TRBV3-1 (or the pseudogene TRBV3-2) and TRBJ1-2; 9 nucleotides agree with TRBD1. V shed 0 bases and J 7 bases; nucleotides not matched to a gene: 9. The germline V gene has CDR1 LGHDT and CDR2 YNNKEL (reference sequence). This CDR3 is built from 16 residues. DNA of the CDR3: TGTGCCAGCAGCCAAGATTCTACAGGGGGCGCGGGTGGCTACACCTTC. This translates into CASSQDSTGGAGGYTF.

The V call is TRBV4-3, the J call TRBJ2-5, with 12 bases matching TRBD2. V was pared by 5 bases and J by 5 bases, with 6 bases of the junction left unmatched. Per the germline V gene, CDR1 is LGHNA and CDR2 is YSLEER. The CDR3 spans 15 residues. CDR3 region: CASSETGTSGETQYF. The CDR3 DNA is TGCGCCAGCAGCGAAACCGGGACTAGCGGGGAGACCCAGTACTTC.

This rearrangement joins TRBV10-3 to TRBJ2-1, with 7 nucleotides matching TRBD2. The germline V gene has CDR1 ENHRY and CDR2 SYGVKD. The CDR3 contains 15 residues. V dropped 5 bases and J dropped 0; count of bases not matched to a gene: 4. CDR3: CAISISGGSYNEQFF. The CDR3 region has the DNA TGTGCCATCAGTATATCGGGAGGCTCCTACAATGAGCAGTTCTTC.

The table lists this clone with a few counts. The J gene is TRBJ2-7, the V gene TRBV12-3 or TRBV12-4, with 9 nucleotides matching TRBD2. V lost 5 bases and J lost 7; bases outside the gene matches: 6. The CDR3 totals 13 residues. As DNA, the CDR3 is TGTGCCAGCAGTAGACTAGCGGATGATGAGCAGTACTTC. Residues: CASSRLADDEQYF.

The CDR3 sequence: CASSIGGTGYGYTF. CDR3 DNA sequence: TGTGCCAGTAGTATAGGCGGGACAGGTTATGGCTACACCTTC. The rearrangement links TRBV19 to TRBJ1-2, with TRBD1 matching 8 bases. Germline lookup yields CDR1 LNHDA and CDR2 SQIVND (reference sequence). After removal of 1 base from V and 5 bases from J, the junction contained 3 bases not matched to a gene. The CDR3 has 14 amino acids.

The sample holds many counts of this clone. The genes are TRBV30 and TRBJ1-5; tentative D call: TRBD1 (5 bases). The CDR3 contains 14 residues. From germline, CDR1 is GTSNPN and CDR2 SVGIG (reference sequence). Trimming removed 5 bases at V and 1 base at J, with 12 bases between. The CDR3 reads CAWGGGLSNQPQHF. The CDR3 DNA reads TGTGCCTGGGGCGGGGGGTTGAGCAATCAGCCCCAGCATTTT.

The chain uses TRBV11-2 and TRBJ1-4; 7 bases agree with TRBD1. CDR1 SGHAT and CDR2 FQNNGV come from the germline V gene. V gave up 0 bases and J gave up 4 bases; unmatched junction bases: 5. This CDR3 has 16 residues. The CDR3 loop is CASSLEPGTDNEKLFF. The CDR3, as DNA: TGTGCCAGCAGCTTAGAGCCCGGGACAGATAATGAAAAACTGTTTTTT. Using reference TRBV11-2 and TRBJ1-4 for the parts outside the CDR3, the full variable domain is EAGVAQSPRYKIIEKRQSVAFWCNPISGHATLYWYQQILGQGPKLLIQFQNNGVVDDSQLPKDRFSAERLKGVDSTLKIQPAKLEDSAVYLCASSLEPGTDNEKLFFGSGTQLSVL.

This clone was seen a handful of times. V is TRBV27 and J is TRBJ2-5; 9 nucleotides match TRBD1. The CDR3 is 13 amino acids. Looked up from germline, CDR1 is MNHEY and CDR2 is SMNVEV (reference sequence). J gave up 1 base and V 8 bases, and 2 bases lay outside the gene matches. CDR3 sequence: CASRTGAQETQYF. DNA of the CDR3: TGTGCCAGCCGGACAGGGGCCCAAGAGACCCAGTACTTC.

V is TRBV4-1 and J is TRBJ1-2; perhaps TRBD1 as D (6 bases). Trimming took off 4 bases at V and 1 base at J, with 13 bases between the two ends. The CDR3 consists of 15 residues. Germline CDR1 is MGHRA and CDR2 is YSYEKL. The CDR3 spells CASSPLNRDNYGYTF. The CDR3 region has the DNA TGCGCCAGCAGCCCCTTAAACAGGGATAACTATGGCTACACCTTC.

The J gene is TRBJ2-5, the V gene TRBV27, with D perhaps TRBD2 (6 bases). Deletions cut 4 bases from V and 1 base from J, with 7 bases between. The germline V gene has CDR1 MNHEY and CDR2 SMNVEV (reference sequence). This CDR3 has 13 residues. The DNA of the CDR3 is TGTGCCAGCAGTTGGGGAGGCCAAGAGACCCAGTACTTC. This encodes CASSWGGQETQYF.